This TCR beta chain was recovered during a study of vaccination effects on CD4 cells after COVID-19. This CDR3 comprises 14 residues. Trimming took 0 bases from V and 8 from J, leaving 11 bases between them. Germline loops: CDR1 SGHRS, CDR2 YFSETQ. Peptide-pool stimulation followed by sequencing identified expanded antigen-specific CD4+ clonotypes in the ViraFEST assay. Scientists isolated CD4+ T cells after a roughly ten-day culture period ended. Each vaccine recipient was nucleocapsid antibody negative and had no prior SARS-CoV-2 infection. General study findings and limits: There was marked clonal contraction among infection- and vaccine-induced clones late after vaccination. Few convalescent patients, and no early post-infection timepoints, were available to the study.

Profiling relied on immunoSEQ multiplex PCR, and the TCRdb table lists in-frame clones only, not all of them. Of roughly 75,000 clones in the sample, 65% to 85% were seen once. This clone has just a few counts. The target antigen is unknown. The V call is TRBV5-1, the J call TRBJ1-4; perhaps TRBD1 as D (6 bases). This sample comprised CD4+ T cells from PBMCs cultured with HCoV-OC43 spike peptides, obtained before COVID-19 vaccination. The subset denotes: HCoV-OC43 spike overlapping peptide pool stimulation. The origin of this receptor is a human donor who received a COVID-19 vaccine. In DNA form, the CDR3 reads TGCGCCAGCAGCTTGGGGGGGCTGGGGGAAAAACTGTTTTTT. It translates to CASSLGGLGEKLFF.